This entry is about one T cell receptor (beta chain). Its specificity is unknown. The entry originates in a study of pediatric ulcerative colitis. The protocol was immunoSEQ multiplex PCR, while the TCRdb copy is restricted to in-frame clones and leaves out a portion. The data show around 40,000 clones, about 81% seen once. Study-wide points: A couple of rectal CDR3 clonotypes occurred in all ulcerative colitis patients. Blood-rectal clonal overlap within each person was significantly higher in ulcerative colitis patients than controls.

V lost 2 bases, J lost 3 bases, and 7 bases lay in between. Per germline, CDR1 KGHSH and CDR2 LQKENI. The CDR3 has 13 amino acids. During colonoscopy, one to two rectal pinch biopsies were collected. Before the diagnostic colonoscopy, ulcerative colitis patients were free of immunosuppressive medication. The sample consisted of gut tissue. The chain has TRBV18 and TRBJ2-5, with D unresolved. The source is a boy aged 5 to 17 with severe ulcerative colitis. DNA of the CDR3: TGTGCCAGCTCACCAATCCGGGAAGAGACCCAGTACTTC. Protein product: CASSPIREETQYF.